These 32 T cell receptor beta chains were all obtained from the same sample, sequenced in a study of T cell responses to AZD1222 COVID-19 vaccine. Here immunoSEQ multiplex PCR was the method, and the copy in TCRdb shows in-frame clones only, minus some. The data show roughly 170,000 clones, approximately 93% seen once. The sample consisted of peripheral blood, taken on day 0 of AZD1222 vaccination. The receptors stem from an adult in good health.

J is TRBJ1-5 and V is TRBV5-8, with D possibly being TRBD1 (6 bases). Deletions cut 2 bases from V and 3 bases from J, with 18 bases between. The CDR3 runs to 17 residues. Germline assignment: CDR1 SGHTS and CDR2 YDEGEE. CDR3 DNA: TGTGCCAGCAGCTTCGGACAGCCCTGGGGGAACAATCAGCCCCAGCATTTT. Residues: CASSFGQPWGNNQPQHF.

This chain joins TRBV7-2 and TRBJ1-2; D is unresolved. The CDR3 is 14 amino acids. V lost 4 bases and J lost 4, with 13 bases in between. The germline V gene encodes CDR1 SGHTA and CDR2 FQGNSA. In DNA form, the CDR3 reads TGTGCCAGCAGCTCCCCTGTGAATTTCTATGGCTACACCTTC. As protein: CASSSPVNFYGYTF. Looking up the rest from reference TRBV7-2 and TRBJ1-2 gives the full variable domain: GAGVSQSPSNKVTEKGKDVELRCDPISGHTALYWYRQSLGQGLEFLIYFQGNSAPDKSGLPSDRFSAERTGGSVSTLTIQRTQQEDSAVYLCASSSPVNFYGYTFGSGTRLTVV.

The DNA for the CDR3 is TGTGCCAGCGGGACAGCAATGGGGGAGACCCAGTACTTC. Translated, it gives CASGTAMGETQYF. This chain links TRBV2 with TRBJ2-5; 7 bases line up with TRBD1. This CDR3 is built from 13 residues. The junction had 8 bases not matched to a gene; V was cut back by 8 bases and J by 5 bases. Germline assignment: CDR1 SNHLY and CDR2 FYNNEI.

The chain joins TRBV4-2 to TRBJ2-3; no firm D call. The germline V gene encodes CDR1 LGHNA and CDR2 YNFKEQ. Trimming took 0 bases from V and 7 from J, leaving 11 bases between them. The CDR3 sequence is 14 residues long. This CDR3 is CASSQDRWTHTQYF. DNA of the CDR3: TGTGCCAGCAGCCAAGATCGCTGGACCCATACGCAGTATTTT.

The V and J genes are TRBV9 and TRBJ2-2; D may be TRBD1 or TRBD2 (5 bases each). Germline V gene lookup returns CDR1 SGDLS and CDR2 YYNGEE. The CDR3 contains 17 residues. V was trimmed by 0 bases and J by 7 bases, leaving 19 bases between them. This chain's CDR3 is CASSVDGGGQGNGELFF. The CDR3, as DNA: TGTGCCAGCAGCGTAGACGGAGGTGGGCAGGGAAACGGGGAGCTGTTTTTT.

In regard to this clone: The sample has other DNA sequences that encode this CDR3 too. The gene calls are TRBV6-2 or TRBV6-3 and TRBJ2-2; D uncertain. CDR1 MNHEY and CDR2 SVGEGT come from the germline V gene. Trimming removed 5 bases from V and 3 bases from J, with 4 bases in between. CDR3 length equals 12 residues. CDR3 DNA: TGTGCCAGCAGTAGCTACACCGGGGAGCTGTTTTTT. It translates to CASSSYTGELFF.

The V and J genes are TRBV5-6 and TRBJ1-2, with 7 bases matching TRBD1. Germline V gene sequence: CDR1 SGHDT, CDR2 YYEEEE. The CDR3 loop spans 19 amino acids. The V segment lost 0 bases and the J segment 4 bases; nucleotides outside the gene matches: 18. CDR3 nucleotides: TGTGCCAGCAGCTTGGCAACCAAAAGCCTCCAGGCAGGGGGCTATGGCTACACCTTC. Protein: CASSLATKSLQAGGYGYTF.

The rearrangement uses TRBV9 and TRBJ1-2, with no clear D. Trimming shortened V by 0 bases and J by 7 bases, and 19 bases separated the two germline ends. The CDR3 sequence is 16 residues long. The germline CDR1 and CDR2 sequences are SGDLS and YYNGEE. CDR3 residues: CASSVALARSPGGYTF. In nucleotides, the CDR3 is TGTGCCAGCAGCGTAGCGCTAGCTCGGAGCCCCGGTGGCTACACCTTC.

This rearrangement joins TRBV28 to TRBJ1-1; 7 positions agree with TRBD1. Losses at the gene ends were 1 base for V and 7 bases for J; bases not matched to a gene: 15. This CDR3 has 17 amino acids. Per the germline V gene, CDR1 is MDHEN and CDR2 is SYDVKM. CDR3 amino acids: CASSLSWKGAGRGEAFF. CDR3 DNA sequence: TGTGCCAGCAGTTTATCGTGGAAGGGGGCGGGTAGGGGTGAAGCTTTCTTT.

The chain carries TRBV6-5 and TRBJ1-3, with D tentatively TRBD1 (5 bases). V dropped 8 bases and J dropped 0 bases, with 14 bases sitting between them. The germline CDR1 and CDR2 sequences are MNHEY and SVGAGI. This CDR3 contains 15 residues. In DNA, the CDR3 is TGTGCCAGCGTCTGGATAGACAGCTCTGGAAACACCATATATTTT. It codes for CASVWIDSSGNTIYF.

This chain links TRBV3-1 (or the pseudogene TRBV3-2) with TRBJ2-3, with 9 positions matching TRBD1. The CDR3 contains 13 residues. Per germline, CDR1 LGHDT and CDR2 YNNKEL (reference sequence). The trim removed 10 bases at V and 2 bases at J, leaving 4 bases unmatched. The CDR3 coding sequence is TGTGCCAAGGACAGGGGTTTCACAGATACGCAGTATTTT. Protein product: CAKDRGFTDTQYF.

This chain uses TRBV10-3 with TRBJ2-6, with D perhaps matching TRBD2 (5 bases). This CDR3 spans 17 amino acids. The germline gives CDR1 ENHRY, CDR2 SYGVKD. Trimming removed 0 bases from V and 2 bases from J, with 11 bases in between. CDR3 protein: CAISESPGLPGANVLTF. The CDR3 DNA is TGTGCCATCAGTGAGTCCCCAGGACTCCCTGGGGCCAACGTCCTGACTTTC.

The rearrangement uses TRBV7-9 and TRBJ1-2, with D perhaps matching TRBD1 (5 bases). CDR1 and CDR2 from the germline V gene are SEHNR and FQNEAQ (reference sequence). V shed 2 bases and J shed 2 bases, with 9 bases lying between them. This CDR3 spans 14 amino acids. For the CDR3, the DNA is TGTGCCAGCAGCTTACAGGCAGGGAACTATGGCTACACCTTC. Residues: CASSLQAGNYGYTF.

The rearrangement uses TRBV3-1 (or the pseudogene TRBV3-2) and TRBJ1-5; D not resolved. The germline gives CDR1 LGHDT, CDR2 YNNKEL (reference sequence). The V gene lost 1 base and the J gene lost 6 bases, with 10 bases spanning the gap. This CDR3 is built from 14 residues. In nucleotides, the CDR3 is TGTGCCAGCAGCCAAGCGGGTGTGGGTCAGCCCCAGCATTTT. Translating it yields CASSQAGVGQPQHF.

The CDR3 nucleotides are TGTGCCTGGAGTGTGCTAGACACAGATACGCAGTATTTT. This sequence encodes CAWSVLDTDTQYF. The rearrangement uses TRBV30 and TRBJ2-3; D call uncertain. Trimming shortened V by 0 bases and J by 2 bases, and 6 bases separated the two germline ends. This CDR3 comprises 13 residues. Germline V lookup: CDR1 GTSNPN, CDR2 SVGIG (reference sequence). The variable domain in full, with the rest retrieved from reference TRBV30 and TRBJ2-3, is SQTIHQWPATLVQPVGSPLSLECTVEGTSNPNLYWYRQAAGRGLQLLFYSVGIGQISSEVPQNLSASRPQDRQFILSSKKLLLSDSGFYLCAWSVLDTDTQYFGPGTRLTVL.

The genes are TRBV5-1 and TRBJ1-4; no definite D call. The CDR3 is made up of 15 amino acids. The V end was cut by 0 bases, the J end by 0 bases, with 6 bases between. From germline, CDR1 is SGHRS and CDR2 YFSETQ. The DNA of the CDR3 is TGCGCCAGCAGCTTGGGGCAGCCAACTAATGAAAAACTGTTTTTT. Protein product: CASSLGQPTNEKLFF.

This chain joins TRBV7-2 and TRBJ1-5, with D possibly TRBD1 on 5 matching bases. The CDR3 runs 16 residues. Germline V gene lookup returns CDR1 SGHTA and CDR2 FQGNSA. Trimming shortened V by 0 bases and J by 1 base, and 10 bases separated the two germline ends. The CDR3 reads CASSLAGGGSNQPQHF. CDR3 bases: TGTGCCAGCAGCTTAGCAGGCGGGGGGAGCAATCAGCCCCAGCATTTT.

The chain has TRBV3-1 (or the pseudogene TRBV3-2) and TRBJ1-1, with a weak D call TRBD1 (6 bases). In germline, CDR1 is LGHDT, CDR2 YNNKEL (reference sequence). Trimming removed 4 bases at V and 6 bases at J, with 15 bases between. CDR3 length: 14 residues. CDR3 sequence (DNA): TGTGCCAGCAGCCGCTATCAGGGGTCGGCTGAAGCTTTCTTT. It codes for CASSRYQGSAEAFF.

The chain has TRBV9 and TRBJ1-6, with 10 bases aligning to TRBD1. J gave up 8 bases and V 4 bases, and 6 bases lay outside the gene matches. CDR1 is SGDLS and CDR2 is YYNGEE in the germline V gene. This CDR3 contains 15 residues. This CDR3 reads CASSPRDRGYSPLHF. DNA of the CDR3: TGTGCCAGCAGCCCCCGGGACAGGGGATATTCACCCCTCCACTTT.

CDR3 loop: CASSLMVNTEAFF. DNA for the CDR3: TGTGCCAGCAGTTTAATGGTGAACACTGAAGCTTTCTTT. The chain joins TRBV27 to TRBJ1-1, with D uncertain. The CDR3 runs 13 residues. Germline CDR1 is MNHEY and CDR2 is SMNVEV (reference sequence). Trimming removed 2 bases at V and 0 bases at J, with 4 bases between.

The J gene is TRBJ1-1, the V gene TRBV19; 8 nucleotides line up with TRBD1. This CDR3 has 14 amino acids. With V trimmed by 5 bases and J by 5 bases, 7 bases remained unmatched. Germline V gene sequence: CDR1 LNHDA, CDR2 SQIVND (reference sequence). The CDR3 reads CASSLRDRTTEAFF. The CDR3 region has the DNA TGTGCCAGTAGTCTCAGGGACAGGACGACTGAAGCTTTCTTT.

The V gene is TRBV5-4, the J gene TRBJ1-3; D unclear. Deletions cut 0 bases from V and 0 bases from J, with 10 bases between. Germline values: CDR1 SGHNT, CDR2 YYREEE (reference sequence). CDR3 size: 16 residues. CDR3 coding DNA: TGTGCCAGCAGCTTGGAGGGCGGGGACTCTGGAAACACCATATATTTT. Translation gives CASSLEGGDSGNTIYF.

The chain employs TRBV6-2 or TRBV6-3 and TRBJ2-7; no reliable D call. Germline V gene data show CDR1 as MNHEY and CDR2 as SVGEGT. Trimming stripped 4 bases from V and 2 bases from J, with 3 bases between. This CDR3 region has 11 residues. The chain's CDR3 is CASSSAYEQYF. The CDR3 DNA sequence: TGTGCCAGCAGTTCAGCCTACGAGCAGTACTTC.

The chain recombines TRBV5-1 with TRBJ1-6; D gene unclear. From germline, CDR1 is SGHRS and CDR2 YFSETQ. Trimming left V 1 base short and J 8 bases short, with 10 bases between. This CDR3 contains 14 residues. CDR3 sequence (DNA): TGCGCCAGCAGCTTGTGGGGATCGGATTCACCCCTCCACTTT. Amino acid sequence: CASSLWGSDSPLHF.

The chain has TRBV6-2 or TRBV6-3 and TRBJ2-7, with D possibly being TRBD2 (5 bases). Deletions cut 5 bases from V and 6 bases from J, with 11 bases between. The CDR3 extends over 12 amino acids. Looked up from germline, CDR1 is MNHEY and CDR2 is SVGEGT. In DNA, the CDR3 is TGTGCCAGCAGTAAGGACTTTCCCGAGCAGTACTTC. Amino acid sequence: CASSKDFPEQYF.

This chain connects TRBV11-2 to TRBJ1-2; D remains ambiguous. Trimming left V 1 base short and J 6 bases short, with 12 bases between. This CDR3 comprises 14 residues. Germline V gene lookup returns CDR1 SGHAT and CDR2 FQNNGV. The CDR3 nucleotides are TGTGCCAGCAGCTTAGTCGACCCTAGTGATGGCTACACCTTC. This codes for CASSLVDPSDGYTF.

The genes are TRBV10-3 and TRBJ1-1; D call uncertain. This CDR3 spans 13 amino acids. The germline V gene has CDR1 ENHRY and CDR2 SYGVKD. The ends were cut back, 3 bases at V and 1 base at J, with 6 bases in the middle. CDR3: CAISETANTEAFF. The CDR3 DNA sequence: TGTGCCATCAGTGAAACAGCGAACACTGAAGCTTTCTTT.

This clone has just one count. V is TRBV28 and J is TRBJ1-3, with TRBD1 as a possible D gene (6 bases). Germline values: CDR1 MDHEN, CDR2 SYDVKM. The CDR3 length is 19 residues. V lost 5 bases and J lost 2, with 25 bases in between. CDR3 sequence: CASSLNAVGGAGAGNTIYF. CDR3 nucleotide sequence: TGTGCCAGCAGTCTTAACGCCGTGGGGGGCGCCGGTGCTGGAAACACCATATATTTT. Combining the CDR3 with reference TRBV28 and TRBJ1-3 gives the whole variable domain DVKVTQSSRYLVKRTGEKVFLECVQDMDHENMFWYRQDPGLGLRLIYFSYDVKMKEKGDIPEGYSVSREKKERFSLILESASTNQTSMYLCASSLNAVGGAGAGNTIYFGEGSWLTVV.

The J gene is TRBJ2-5, the V gene TRBV7-8; TRBD2 might be the D (6 bases). This CDR3 spans 13 amino acids. Germline V gene lookup returns CDR1 SGHVS and CDR2 FQNEAQ. V was trimmed by 5 bases and J by 3 bases, leaving 10 bases between them. The CDR3 is CASSRTGEETQYF. The CDR3 DNA reads TGTGCCAGCAGCCGCACGGGGGAAGAGACCCAGTACTTC.

The genes are TRBV5-1 and TRBJ1-1; D unclear. CDR1 and CDR2 (germline): SGHRS, YFSETQ. CDR3 length equals 14 residues. V was trimmed by 1 base and J by 3 bases, leaving 10 bases between them. The CDR3 is CASSLLSTYTEAFF. For the CDR3, the DNA is TGCGCCAGCAGCTTGCTATCTACCTACACTGAAGCTTTCTTT.

This CDR3 reads CASSPRYEQGANTEAFF. CDR3 DNA: TGTGCCAGCAGCCCACGATACGAACAGGGGGCTAACACTGAAGCTTTCTTT. The chain couples TRBV9 to TRBJ1-1, with 9 bases fitting TRBD1. The CDR3 spans 17 residues. J gave up 2 bases and V 4 bases, and 12 bases lay outside the gene matches. In germline, CDR1 is SGDLS, CDR2 YYNGEE.

CDR3 in amino acids: CASSTPAVPEKLFF. CDR3 nucleotides: TGTGCCAGCAGTACCCCCGCCGTTCCCGAAAAACTGTTTTTT. This chain connects TRBV6-5 to TRBJ1-4; D not certain. Trimming took off 5 bases at V and 8 bases at J, with 15 bases between the two ends. Looked up from germline, CDR1 is MNHEY and CDR2 is SVGAGI. CDR3 length: 14 amino acids.